The 18 T cell receptor beta chains listed next were all sequenced from one sample in a study of CD8+ T cells in alopecia areata. Both peripheral blood and punch biopsies of lesional scalp skin were obtained from patients who had alopecia areata. TCR sequencing used cDNA made by reverse transcription of extracted RNA. The assay was immunoSEQ multiplex PCR, and TCRdb's table has in-frame clones only and misses some. This table has 14,000 or so clones, under 65% appearing once. This specimen was skin, taken at week 0. The receptors here all came from a human donor with alopecia areata.

V gene TRBV9 combines with J gene TRBJ1-2; 12 bases agree with TRBD1. The length of the CDR3 is 16 residues. The V gene end was trimmed by 5 bases and the J gene end by 4 bases; junction bases not matched to a gene: 9. The germline V gene has CDR1 SGDLS and CDR2 YYNGEE. CDR3 loop: CASRKGTGGLGYGYTF. Here the CDR3 DNA reads TGTGCCAGCAGGAAAGGGACAGGGGGCCTGGGCTATGGCTACACCTTC.

The chain combines TRBV7-9 with TRBJ1-6, with D hard to call. The V gene lost 5 bases and the J gene lost 4 bases, with 12 bases spanning the gap. This CDR3 spans 15 amino acids. Germline CDR1 and CDR2: SEHNR and FQNEAQ (reference sequence). The CDR3 is CASSAWPYYNSPLHF. DNA of the CDR3: TGTGCCAGCAGCGCCTGGCCATATTATAATTCACCCCTCCACTTT. The full variable domain, with the rest looked up from reference TRBV7-9 and TRBJ1-6, is DTGVSQNPRHKITKRGQNVTFRCDPISEHNRLYWYRQTLGQGPEFLTYFQNEAQLEKSRLLSDRFSAERPKGSFSTLEIQRTEQGDSAMYLCASSAWPYYNSPLHFGNGTRLTVT.

The genes are TRBV6-5 and TRBJ1-1; D gene uncertain. CDR3 length equals 13 residues. CDR1 is MNHEY and CDR2 is SVGAGI in the germline V gene. V lost 8 bases and J lost 1, with 11 bases in between. The CDR3 DNA sequence: TGTGCCAGCCTAATGCAGAAGAACACTGAAGCTTTCTTT. It translates to CASLMQKNTEAFF.

This clone has only one observation. This chain connects TRBV7-9 to TRBJ2-5, with a tentative D call TRBD1 (5 bases). In germline, CDR1 is SEHNR, CDR2 FQNEAQ (reference sequence). Trimming cost V 1 base and J 2 bases, with 5 bases left between them. The CDR3 contains 13 residues. CDR3 sequence: CASSLGQQETQYF. The CDR3 bases are TGTGCCAGCAGCTTAGGACAGCAAGAGACCCAGTACTTC.

This chain uses TRBV6-1 with TRBJ2-7, with 11 bases lining up with TRBD2. This CDR3 region has 15 residues. The germline V gene encodes CDR1 MNHNS and CDR2 SASEGT. V lost 7 bases and J lost 4; bases outside the gene matches: 9. CDR3 sequence reads: CASNSLAGGIYEQYF. CDR3 bases: TGTGCCAGCAATAGTCTAGCGGGGGGAATTTACGAGCAGTACTTC.

J is TRBJ2-5 and V is TRBV10-3, with D possibly being TRBD1 (6 bases). In germline, CDR1 is ENHRY, CDR2 SYGVKD. The CDR3 contains 17 residues. With 10 bases removed from V and 1 base from J, the gap between germline ends came to 25 bases. The CDR3 DNA follows: TGTGCCAGCTACAAGGACAGCGGACCCAGAGTCCAAGAGACCCAGTACTTC. Translated: CASYKDSGPRVQETQYF.

This chain links TRBV2 with TRBJ1-2; possible D gene TRBD1, 5 bases. Per the germline V gene, CDR1 is SNHLY and CDR2 is FYNNEI. CDR3 length: 16 amino acids. Trimming took 2 bases from V and 8 from J, leaving 21 bases between them. The CDR3 DNA reads TGTGCCAGCAGTGAAAACCCCCCAGGGAGGGCAAGCGGCTACACCTTC. Encoded protein: CASSENPPGRASGYTF.

The chain couples TRBV9 to TRBJ1-1, with D tentatively TRBD1 (6 bases). CDR3 length: 13 residues. V lost 4 bases to trimming and J lost 1 base, with 8 bases between them. Germline CDR1 reads SGDLS; CDR2 reads YYNGEE. CDR3 amino acids: CASSMGQNTEAFF. The CDR3 bases are TGTGCCAGCAGCATGGGACAGAACACTGAAGCTTTCTTT.

The V gene is TRBV19, the J gene TRBJ2-1; 7 nucleotides line up with TRBD2. CDR1 and CDR2 (germline): LNHDA, SQIVND (reference sequence). V was clipped by 6 bases and J by 7 bases; unmatched bases: 9. This CDR3 has 14 residues. The CDR3 DNA sequence: TGTGCCAGTAGACCCACCGGGAGGACTAATGAGCAGTTCTTC. The encoded protein is CASRPTGRTNEQFF.

V and J are TRBV15 and TRBJ1-6; tentative D call: TRBD1 (6 bases). This CDR3 is built from 16 residues. CDR1 and CDR2 from the germline V gene are LNHNV and YYDKDF (reference sequence). V was cut by 4 bases and J by 11 bases, with 21 bases left in between. The DNA of the CDR3 is TGTGCCACCAGCACTTACTTACCAGGGGCCACGACACCCCTCCACTTT. Its protein is CATSTYLPGATTPLHF.

The V gene is TRBV7-2, the J gene TRBJ1-4; D not resolved. Between the trimmed V and J ends, which lost 2 bases and 0 bases, there was a span of 13 bases. Germline CDR1 and CDR2: SGHTA and FQGNSA. The CDR3 covers 17 residues. CDR3 bases: TGTGCCAGCAGCTTAAGACCGACTGGGGCAACTAATGAAAAACTGTTTTTT. The encoded protein is CASSLRPTGATNEKLFF.

This chain uses TRBV7-3 with TRBJ1-6, with D possibly TRBD1 on 6 matching bases. Germline values: CDR1 SGHTA, CDR2 FQGTGA. Trimming pared 3 bases from V and 3 bases from J, leaving 12 bases between. This CDR3 contains 16 residues. The CDR3 sequence is CASSLGTQDYNSPLHF. CDR3 sequence (DNA): TGTGCCAGCAGCTTGGGGACACAGGACTATAATTCACCCCTCCACTTT.

V usage is TRBV4-1 and J usage is TRBJ1-4; tentative D call: TRBD1 (6 bases). The CDR3 has 16 amino acids. Germline loops: CDR1 MGHRA, CDR2 YSYEKL. V lost 5 bases to trimming and J lost 7 bases, with 20 bases between them. CDR3 nucleotides: TGCGCCAGCAGCTCAGATAAGAGGGGGGCCGGTGAAAAACTGTTTTTT. Its translation is CASSSDKRGAGEKLFF.

This clone was picked up a small number of times. The chain combines TRBV5-1 with TRBJ1-6; tentatively, D is TRBD1 (5 bases). Trimming pared 0 bases from V and 5 bases from J, leaving 12 bases between. The length of the CDR3 is 16 residues. Germline lookup yields CDR1 SGHRS and CDR2 YFSETQ. The CDR3 DNA reads TGCGCCAGCAGCTTGGAAGGGGAATATCATAATTCACCCCTCCACTTT. Residues: CASSLEGEYHNSPLHF.

The chain combines TRBV2 with TRBJ2-2; TRBD1 matches at 9 bases. Germline CDR1 SNHLY, CDR2 FYNNEI. With 5 bases clipped from V and 5 bases from J, the junction kept 3 bases outside the gene matches. This CDR3 region has 14 residues. The CDR3 nucleotides read TGTGCCAGCAGTAACAGGGGGCCGACCGGGGAGCTGTTTTTT. Residues: CASSNRGPTGELFF. Drawing the rest from reference TRBV2 and TRBJ2-2, the complete variable domain is EPEVTQTPSHQVTQMGQEVILRCVPISNHLYFYWYRQILGQKVEFLVSFYNNEISEKSEIFDDQFSVERPDGSNFTLKIRSTKLEDSAMYFCASSNRGPTGELFFGEGSRLTVL.

The chain recombines TRBV4-2 with TRBJ2-5, with 11 bases lining up with TRBD2. Unmatched junction bases numbered 0, after V lost 1 base and J lost 2 bases. Germline values: CDR1 LGHNA, CDR2 YNFKEQ. CDR3 size: 15 residues. The CDR3 DNA reads TGTGCCAGCAGCCAAGGGACTAGCGGGCAAGAGACCCAGTACTTC. It yields the protein CASSQGTSGQETQYF.

This chain connects TRBV2 to TRBJ1-1, with TRBD1 matching 10 bases. After removal of 5 bases from V and 7 bases from J, the junction contained 7 bases not matched to a gene. Germline V lookup: CDR1 SNHLY, CDR2 FYNNEI. This CDR3 spans 14 amino acids. CDR3 nucleotide sequence: TGTGCCAGCAGTTTAACGACAGGGGGCCTTGAAGCTTTCTTT. The encoded protein is CASSLTTGGLEAFF. The variable domain in full, with the rest retrieved from reference TRBV2 and TRBJ1-1, is EPEVTQTPSHQVTQMGQEVILRCVPISNHLYFYWYRQILGQKVEFLVSFYNNEISEKSEIFDDQFSVERPDGSNFTLKIRSTKLEDSAMYFCASSLTTGGLEAFFGQGTRLTVV.

The J gene is TRBJ2-2, the V gene TRBV9, with D maybe TRBD1 (6 bases). This CDR3 region has 19 residues. CDR1 is SGDLS and CDR2 is YYNGEE in the germline V gene. Between the trimmed V and J ends, which lost 0 bases and 0 bases, there was a span of 18 bases. CDR3 region: CASSVGASTGRPNTGELFF. CDR3 coding DNA: TGTGCCAGCAGCGTAGGAGCCTCGACAGGACGCCCGAACACCGGGGAGCTGTTTTTT.